The clone carrying this T cell receptor beta chain showed up just a few times. The antigen remains undetermined. The sample contains more than one DNA sequence encoding this CDR3. The sample originates from a study of shared clonotypes between healthy human individuals. Study findings and constraints: Despite large depth, rarefaction showed incomplete sorted-subset sequencing. Sharing across four donors was highest in naive CD4 (roughly 5%) and lowest in memory CD8 (approximately 0.4%).

Original handling: Filtering differed because ImmunoSEQ produced junction-only sequences that carried no quality scores. Assay used: immunoSEQ multiplex PCR; TCRdb lists only in-frame clones, some missing. V and J calls plus clone size are reproduced from that table; the DNA served to infer D and trimming. The table includes over a million clones, 98% to 99% detected once. V was cut by 2 bases and J by 3 bases, with 5 bases left in between. This CDR3 is built from 12 residues. Germline V gene data show CDR1 as MDHEN and CDR2 as SYDVKM. V is TRBV28 and J is TRBJ2-7, with D possibly called TRBD1 or TRBD2 (5 bases each). Sequencing was done on a sample of naive CD4+ T cells sorted from blood. Subset in this sample: CD45RA+ positively selected. This clonotype was sampled from a man younger than 45 in good health. The CDR3 sequence: CASSLGGYEQYF. The DNA for the CDR3 is TGTGCCAGCAGTTTAGGGGGCTACGAGCAGTACTTC.